Detailed here is one T cell receptor beta chain. No antigen is known for it. This entry comes from a study of beta chain features in type 1 diabetes. Whole-study results and caveats: Among patients, naive, central memory and Treg TCRB repertoires appeared more similar than among healthy donors. Significant though moderate, a shortening of TCRB CDR3s appeared in all four CD4+ subsets of Type 1 diabetes patients. A potential influence of HLA type upon TCRB rearrangement remained unresolved herein.

Per donor, one heparinised blood draw averaged roughly 110 mL. This CDR3 comprises 15 residues. With 1 base removed from V and 8 bases from J, the gap between germline ends came to 15 bases. CDR1 is LGHNA and CDR2 is YSLEER in the germline V gene. cDNA synthesis used the whole RNA isolate, giving expressed TCRB sequences. TCRdb keeps only in-frame clones here, not all; method: immunoSEQ multiplex PCR. Counted here are around 250,000 clones, roughly 21% occurring once; the ten biggest clones make up about 0.028%. The TCR sequence derives from a woman in her thirties or forties with type 1 diabetes. This sequence joins TRBV4-3 and TRBJ2-1; possible D gene TRBD2, 5 bases. Sequencing used naive CD4+ T cells from blood. CDR3 sequence reads: CASSQGGSAVDEQFF. The CDR3 nucleotides are TGCGCCAGCAGCCAAGGCGGTAGCGCGGTAGATGAGCAGTTCTTC.